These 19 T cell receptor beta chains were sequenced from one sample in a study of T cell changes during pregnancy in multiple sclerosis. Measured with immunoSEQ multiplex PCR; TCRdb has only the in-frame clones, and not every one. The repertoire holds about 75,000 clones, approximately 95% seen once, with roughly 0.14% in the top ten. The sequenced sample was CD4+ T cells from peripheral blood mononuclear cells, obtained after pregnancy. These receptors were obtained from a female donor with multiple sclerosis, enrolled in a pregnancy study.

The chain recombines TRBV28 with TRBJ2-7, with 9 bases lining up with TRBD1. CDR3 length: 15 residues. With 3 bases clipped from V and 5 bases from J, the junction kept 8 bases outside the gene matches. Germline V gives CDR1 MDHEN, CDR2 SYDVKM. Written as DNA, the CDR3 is TGTGCCAGCAGTTTCTGGGGGACAGGGTTGGACGAGCAGTACTTC. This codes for CASSFWGTGLDEQYF.

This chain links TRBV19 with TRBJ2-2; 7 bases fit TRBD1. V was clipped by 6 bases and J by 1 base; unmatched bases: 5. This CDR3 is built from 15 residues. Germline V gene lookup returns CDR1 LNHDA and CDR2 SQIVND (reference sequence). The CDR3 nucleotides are TGTGCCAGTAGCCAGTACAGGGGGAACACCGGGGAGCTGTTTTTT. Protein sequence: CASSQYRGNTGELFF.

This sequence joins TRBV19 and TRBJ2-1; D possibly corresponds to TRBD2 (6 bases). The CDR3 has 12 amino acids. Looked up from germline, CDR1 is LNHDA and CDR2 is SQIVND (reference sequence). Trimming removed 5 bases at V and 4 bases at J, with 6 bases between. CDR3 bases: TGTGCCAGTAGTCTAGCGTACAATGAGCAGTTCTTC. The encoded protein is CASSLAYNEQFF. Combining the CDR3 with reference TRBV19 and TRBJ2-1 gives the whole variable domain DGGITQSPKYLFRKEGQNVTLSCEQNLNHDAMYWYRQDPGQGLRLIYYSQIVNDFQKGDIAEGYSVSREKKESFPLTVTSAQKNPTAFYLCASSLAYNEQFFGPGTRLTVL.

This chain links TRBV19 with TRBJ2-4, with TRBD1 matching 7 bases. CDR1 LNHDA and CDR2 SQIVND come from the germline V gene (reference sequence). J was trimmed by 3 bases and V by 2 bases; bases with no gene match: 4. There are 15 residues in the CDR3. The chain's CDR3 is CASSISRDSKNIQYF. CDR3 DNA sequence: TGTGCCAGTAGTATAAGCAGGGACAGCAAAAACATTCAGTACTTC. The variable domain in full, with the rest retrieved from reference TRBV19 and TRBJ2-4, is DGGITQSPKYLFRKEGQNVTLSCEQNLNHDAMYWYRQDPGQGLRLIYYSQIVNDFQKGDIAEGYSVSREKKESFPLTVTSAQKNPTAFYLCASSISRDSKNIQYFGAGTRLSVL.

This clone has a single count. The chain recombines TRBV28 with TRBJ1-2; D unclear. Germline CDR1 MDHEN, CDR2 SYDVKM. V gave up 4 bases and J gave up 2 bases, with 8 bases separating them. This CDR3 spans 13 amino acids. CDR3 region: CASSWGGNYGYTF. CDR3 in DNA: TGTGCCAGCAGTTGGGGAGGGAACTATGGCTACACCTTC.

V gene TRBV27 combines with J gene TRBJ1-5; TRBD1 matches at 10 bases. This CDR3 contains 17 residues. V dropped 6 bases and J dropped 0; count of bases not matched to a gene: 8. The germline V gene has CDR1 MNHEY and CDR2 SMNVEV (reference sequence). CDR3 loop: CASRPGTGDHSNQPQHF. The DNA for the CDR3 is TGTGCCAGCAGACCAGGGACAGGGGACCATAGCAATCAGCCCCAGCATTTT.

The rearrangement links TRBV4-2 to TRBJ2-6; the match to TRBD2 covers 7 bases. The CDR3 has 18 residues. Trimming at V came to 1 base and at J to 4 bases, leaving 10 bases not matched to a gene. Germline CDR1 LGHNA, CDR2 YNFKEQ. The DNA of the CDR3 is TGTGCCAGCAGCCAAGTTGGGGGAGGGCAGGGAGGGGCCAACGTCCTGACTTTC. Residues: CASSQVGGGQGGANVLTF.

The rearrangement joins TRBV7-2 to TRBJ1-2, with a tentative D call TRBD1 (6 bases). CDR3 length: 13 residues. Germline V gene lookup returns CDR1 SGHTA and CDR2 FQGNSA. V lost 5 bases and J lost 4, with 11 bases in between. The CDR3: CASSRGGGYGYTF. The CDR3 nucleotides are TGTGCCAGCAGCAGGGGGGGCGGCTATGGCTACACCTTC.

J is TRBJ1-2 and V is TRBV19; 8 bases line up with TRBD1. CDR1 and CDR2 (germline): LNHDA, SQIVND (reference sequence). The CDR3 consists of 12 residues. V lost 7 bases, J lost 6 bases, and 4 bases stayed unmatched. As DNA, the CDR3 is TGTGCCAGTAAGAGGACAGGGCATGGCTACACCTTC. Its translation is CASKRTGHGYTF.

CDR3 amino acids: CASSLIQGSYEQYF. In DNA form, the CDR3 reads TGTGCCAGCTCACTAATACAGGGTTCCTACGAGCAGTACTTC. The chain is built from TRBV18 and TRBJ2-7; a possible D gene is TRBD1 (6 bases). Germline lookup yields CDR1 KGHSH and CDR2 LQKENI. This CDR3 spans 14 amino acids. The V end lost 4 bases, the J end lost 1 base, and 11 bases lay between the germline ends.

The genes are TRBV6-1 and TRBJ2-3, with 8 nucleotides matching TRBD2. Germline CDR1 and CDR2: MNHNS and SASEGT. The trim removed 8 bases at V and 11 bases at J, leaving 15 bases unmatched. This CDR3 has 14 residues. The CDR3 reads CASGGGTRAYKQYF. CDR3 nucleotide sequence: TGTGCCAGCGGGGGGGGGACTAGAGCATATAAGCAGTATTTT.

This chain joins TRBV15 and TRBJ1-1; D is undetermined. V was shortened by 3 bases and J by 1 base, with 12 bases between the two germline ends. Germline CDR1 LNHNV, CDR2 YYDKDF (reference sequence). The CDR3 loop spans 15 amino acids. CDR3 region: CATSSWASRNTEAFF. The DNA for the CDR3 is TGTGCCACCAGCAGTTGGGCCAGTCGGAACACTGAAGCTTTCTTT.

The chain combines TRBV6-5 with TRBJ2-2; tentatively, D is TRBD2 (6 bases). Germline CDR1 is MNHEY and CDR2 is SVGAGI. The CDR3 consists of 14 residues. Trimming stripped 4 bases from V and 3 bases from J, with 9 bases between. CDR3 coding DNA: TGTGCCAGCAGTTTGCGGGGATACACCGGGGAGCTGTTTTTT. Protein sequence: CASSLRGYTGELFF.

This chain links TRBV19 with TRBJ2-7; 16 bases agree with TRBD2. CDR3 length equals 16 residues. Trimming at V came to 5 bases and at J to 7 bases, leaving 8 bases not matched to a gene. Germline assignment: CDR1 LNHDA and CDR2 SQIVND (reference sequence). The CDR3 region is CASSAGTSGRAREQYF. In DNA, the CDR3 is TGTGCCAGTAGTGCCGGGACTAGCGGGAGGGCAAGAGAGCAGTACTTC. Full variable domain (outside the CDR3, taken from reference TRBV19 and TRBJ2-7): DGGITQSPKYLFRKEGQNVTLSCEQNLNHDAMYWYRQDPGQGLRLIYYSQIVNDFQKGDIAEGYSVSREKKESFPLTVTSAQKNPTAFYLCASSAGTSGRAREQYFGPGTRLTVT.

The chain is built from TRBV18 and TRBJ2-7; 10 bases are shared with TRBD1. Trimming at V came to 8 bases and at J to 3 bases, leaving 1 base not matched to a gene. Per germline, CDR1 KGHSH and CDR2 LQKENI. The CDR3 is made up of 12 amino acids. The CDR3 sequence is CASGQGVYEQYF. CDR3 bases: TGTGCCAGCGGACAGGGGGTCTACGAGCAGTACTTC. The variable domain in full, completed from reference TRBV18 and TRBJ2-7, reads NAGVMQNPRHLVRRRGQEARLRCSPMKGHSHVYWYRQLPEEGLKFMVYLQKENIIDESGMPKERFSAEFPKEGPSILRIQQVVRGDSAAYFCASGQGVYEQYFGPGTRLTVT.

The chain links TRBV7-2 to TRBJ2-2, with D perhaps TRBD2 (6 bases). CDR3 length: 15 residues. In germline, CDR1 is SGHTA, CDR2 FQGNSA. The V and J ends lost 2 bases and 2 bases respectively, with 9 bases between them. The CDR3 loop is CASSLKGGNTGELFF. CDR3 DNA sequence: TGTGCCAGCAGCTTAAAGGGAGGTAACACCGGGGAGCTGTTTTTT.

The CDR3, as DNA: TGTGCCAGCAGACATACAGGGGGCGCGCCCGAAGCTTTCTTT. Translation gives CASRHTGGAPEAFF. The V call is TRBV7-9, the J call TRBJ1-1; TRBD1 aligns across 9 bases. There are 14 residues in the CDR3. Germline V CDR1 and CDR2: SEHNR, FQNEAQ (reference sequence). Trimming took 6 bases from V and 8 from J; bases not matched to a gene: 10.

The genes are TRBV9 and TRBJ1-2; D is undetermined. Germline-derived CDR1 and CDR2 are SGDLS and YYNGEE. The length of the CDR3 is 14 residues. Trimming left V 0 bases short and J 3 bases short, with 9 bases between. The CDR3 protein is CASSVGAGYYGYTF. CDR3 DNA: TGTGCCAGCAGCGTAGGGGCAGGCTACTATGGCTACACCTTC.

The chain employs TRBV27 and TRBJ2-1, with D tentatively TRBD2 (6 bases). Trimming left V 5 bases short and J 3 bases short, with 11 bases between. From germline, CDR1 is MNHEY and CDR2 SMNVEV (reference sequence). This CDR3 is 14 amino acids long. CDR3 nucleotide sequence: TGTGCCAGCAGTGTCCGGCGGGGCTACAATGAGCAGTTCTTC. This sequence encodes CASSVRRGYNEQFF.